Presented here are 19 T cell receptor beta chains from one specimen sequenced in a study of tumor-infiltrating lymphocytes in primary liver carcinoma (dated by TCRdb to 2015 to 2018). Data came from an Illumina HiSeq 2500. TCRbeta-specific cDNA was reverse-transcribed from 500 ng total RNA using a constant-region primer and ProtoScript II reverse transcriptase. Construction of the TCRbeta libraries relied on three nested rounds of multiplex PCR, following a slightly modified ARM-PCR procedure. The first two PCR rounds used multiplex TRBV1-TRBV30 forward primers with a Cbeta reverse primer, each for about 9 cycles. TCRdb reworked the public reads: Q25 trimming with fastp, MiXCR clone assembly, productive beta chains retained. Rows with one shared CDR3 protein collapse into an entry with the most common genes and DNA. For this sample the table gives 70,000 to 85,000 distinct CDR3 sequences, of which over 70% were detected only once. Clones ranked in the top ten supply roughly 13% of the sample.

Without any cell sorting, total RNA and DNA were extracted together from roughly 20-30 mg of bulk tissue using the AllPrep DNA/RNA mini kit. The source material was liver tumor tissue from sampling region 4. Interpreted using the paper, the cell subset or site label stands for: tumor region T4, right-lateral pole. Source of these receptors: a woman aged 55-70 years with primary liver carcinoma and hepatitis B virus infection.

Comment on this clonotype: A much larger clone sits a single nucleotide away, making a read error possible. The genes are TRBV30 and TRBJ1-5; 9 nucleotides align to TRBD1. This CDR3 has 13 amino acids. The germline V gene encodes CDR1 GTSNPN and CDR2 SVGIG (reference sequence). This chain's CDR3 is CAWSTGGYQSQHF. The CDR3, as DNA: TGTGCCTGGTCAACAGGGGGCTATCAGTCCCAGCATTTT.

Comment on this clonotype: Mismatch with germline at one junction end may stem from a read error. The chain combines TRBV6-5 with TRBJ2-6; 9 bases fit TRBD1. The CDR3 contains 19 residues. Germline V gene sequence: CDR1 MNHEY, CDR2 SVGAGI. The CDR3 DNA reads TGTGCCAGCAGTTATTCTCTACAGGGGGCCTCCTCGGGGGCCAATGTCCTGACTTTC. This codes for CASSYSLQGASSGANVLTF.

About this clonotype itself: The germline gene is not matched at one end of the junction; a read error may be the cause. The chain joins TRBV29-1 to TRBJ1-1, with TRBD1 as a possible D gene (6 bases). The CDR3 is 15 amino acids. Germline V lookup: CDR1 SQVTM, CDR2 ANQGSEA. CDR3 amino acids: CSVNYQGTMNTETFF. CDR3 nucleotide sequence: TGCAGCGTTAACTATCAGGGGACCATGAACACTGAAACTTTCTTT.

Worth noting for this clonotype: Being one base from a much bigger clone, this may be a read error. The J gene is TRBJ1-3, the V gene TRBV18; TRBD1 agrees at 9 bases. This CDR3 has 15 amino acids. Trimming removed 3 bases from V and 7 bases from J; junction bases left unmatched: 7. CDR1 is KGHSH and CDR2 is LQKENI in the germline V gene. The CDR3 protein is CASSPRDRGYNTIYF. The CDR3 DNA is TGTGCCAGCTCACCTCGTGACAGGGGGTATAACACCATATATTTT.

The CDR3 DNA is TGTTACAGCACCAGACAGGGGGGCAATGAGCAGTTCTTC. This sequence encodes CYSTRQGGNEQFF. V gene TRBV6-6 combines with J gene TRBJ2-1, with 9 bases aligning to TRBD1. The germline CDR1 and CDR2 sequences are MNHNY and SVGAGI (reference sequence). The CDR3 is made up of 13 amino acids.

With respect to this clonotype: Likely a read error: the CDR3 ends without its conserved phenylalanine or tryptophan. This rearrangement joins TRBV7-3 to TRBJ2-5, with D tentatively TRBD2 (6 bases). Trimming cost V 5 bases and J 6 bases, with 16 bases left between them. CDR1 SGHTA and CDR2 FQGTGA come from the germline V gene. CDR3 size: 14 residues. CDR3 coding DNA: TGTGCCAGCAGCCATGACGGGAGTACAAAGACCCAGTACTTG. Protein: CASSHDGSTKTQYL.

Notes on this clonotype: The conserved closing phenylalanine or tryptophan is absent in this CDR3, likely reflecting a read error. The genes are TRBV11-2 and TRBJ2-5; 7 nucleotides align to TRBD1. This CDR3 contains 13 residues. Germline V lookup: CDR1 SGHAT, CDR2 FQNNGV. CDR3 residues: CASTLQGLEAQYL. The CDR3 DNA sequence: TGTGCCAGCACCTTACAGGGGCTAGAGGCCCAGTACCTC.

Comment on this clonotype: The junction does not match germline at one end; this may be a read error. The CDR3 DNA follows: TGTGTCAGCAATCGAACCGGGACTAGCCGGACACAGCAGTATTTT. Encoded protein: CVSNRTGTSRTQQYF. The rearrangement joins TRBV5-6 to TRBJ2-3; 9 bases match TRBD2. The CDR3 totals 15 residues. Germline V CDR1 and CDR2: SGHDT, YYEEEE.

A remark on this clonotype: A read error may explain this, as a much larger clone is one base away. CDR3 coding DNA: TGTGCCAGCAAGGAGGGGGTTAGCGGCCCCTACAATGAGCAGTTCTTC. Amino acids: CASKEGVSGPYNEQFF. The gene calls are TRBV28 and TRBJ2-1, with D perhaps TRBD1 or TRBD2 (6 bases each). Germline CDR1 and CDR2: MDHEN and SYDVKM. The V gene lost 7 bases and the J gene lost 2 bases, with 18 bases spanning the gap. The CDR3 totals 16 residues.

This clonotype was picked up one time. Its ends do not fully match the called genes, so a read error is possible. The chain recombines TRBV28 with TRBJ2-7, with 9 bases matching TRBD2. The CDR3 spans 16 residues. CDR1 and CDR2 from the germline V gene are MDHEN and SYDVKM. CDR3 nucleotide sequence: TGTGCCAGCAGTCCACAGGGGCGGGAGGGGTTCTACGAGCAGTATTTC. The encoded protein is CASSPQGREGFYEQYF. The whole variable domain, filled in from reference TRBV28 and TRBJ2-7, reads DVKVTQSSRYLVKRTGEKVFLECVQDMDHENMFWYRQDPGLGLRLIYFSYDVKMKEKGDIPEGYSVSREKKERFSLILESASTNQTSMYLCASSPQGREGFYEQYFGPGTRLTVT.

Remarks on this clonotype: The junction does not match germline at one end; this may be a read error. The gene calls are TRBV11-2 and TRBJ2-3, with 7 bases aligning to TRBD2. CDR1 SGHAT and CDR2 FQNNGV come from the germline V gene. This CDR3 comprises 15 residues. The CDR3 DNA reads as TGTGCCACCTGTCTGGGGGGGTTCGGGGTAGATACGCAATATTTT. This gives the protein CATCLGGFGVDTQYF.

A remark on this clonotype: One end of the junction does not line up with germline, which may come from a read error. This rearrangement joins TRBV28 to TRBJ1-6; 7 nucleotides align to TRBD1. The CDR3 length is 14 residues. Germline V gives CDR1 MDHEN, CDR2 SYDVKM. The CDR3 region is CASSHGQENSRLRF. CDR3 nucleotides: TGTGCCAGCAGTCATGGACAGGAGAATTCACGCCTCCGCTTT.

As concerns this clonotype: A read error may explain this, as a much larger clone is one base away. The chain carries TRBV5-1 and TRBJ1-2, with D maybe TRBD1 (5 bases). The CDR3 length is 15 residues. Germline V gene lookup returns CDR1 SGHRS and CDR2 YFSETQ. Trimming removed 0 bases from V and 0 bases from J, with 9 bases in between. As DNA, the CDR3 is TGCGCCAGCAGCTTGGATCAGGACACTAACTATGGCTACACCTTC. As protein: CASSLDQDTNYGYTF.

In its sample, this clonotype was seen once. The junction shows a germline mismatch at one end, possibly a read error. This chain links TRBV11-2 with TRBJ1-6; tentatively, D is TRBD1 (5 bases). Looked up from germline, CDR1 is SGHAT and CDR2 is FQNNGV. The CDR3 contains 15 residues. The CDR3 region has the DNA TGTGCCGACAGCTTAGAAACAGGAGGCAATTCACCCATCCACTTT. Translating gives CADSLETGGNSPIHF.

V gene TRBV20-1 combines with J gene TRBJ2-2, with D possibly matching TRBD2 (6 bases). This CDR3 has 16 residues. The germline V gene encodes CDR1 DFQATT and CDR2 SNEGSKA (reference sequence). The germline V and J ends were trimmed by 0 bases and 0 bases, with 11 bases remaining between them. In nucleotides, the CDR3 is TGCAGTGCTAGAGATTCCCTAGCGCCGAACACCGGGGAGCTGTTTTTT. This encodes CSARDSLAPNTGELFF.

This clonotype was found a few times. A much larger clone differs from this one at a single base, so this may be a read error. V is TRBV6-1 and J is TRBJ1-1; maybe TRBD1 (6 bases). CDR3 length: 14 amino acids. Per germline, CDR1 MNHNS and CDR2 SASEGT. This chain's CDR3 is CASSDVGADVGALF. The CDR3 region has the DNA TGTGCCAGCAGTGATGTGGGGGCGGACGTTGGAGCTCTCTTT.

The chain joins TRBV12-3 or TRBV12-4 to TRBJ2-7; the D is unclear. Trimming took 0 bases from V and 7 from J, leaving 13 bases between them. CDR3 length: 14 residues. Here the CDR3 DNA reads TGTGCCAGCAGTTTAGCTGCTGGGTCCTGTGAGCAGTACTTC. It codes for CASSLAAGSCEQYF.

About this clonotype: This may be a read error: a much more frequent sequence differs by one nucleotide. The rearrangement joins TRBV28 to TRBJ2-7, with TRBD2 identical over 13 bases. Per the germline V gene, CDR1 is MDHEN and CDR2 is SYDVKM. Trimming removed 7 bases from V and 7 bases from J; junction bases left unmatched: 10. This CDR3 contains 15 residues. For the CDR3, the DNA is TGTGCCAGCACCTATGGGACTAGCGGGAATGGAGAGCAGTACTTC. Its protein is CASTYGTSGNGEQYF.

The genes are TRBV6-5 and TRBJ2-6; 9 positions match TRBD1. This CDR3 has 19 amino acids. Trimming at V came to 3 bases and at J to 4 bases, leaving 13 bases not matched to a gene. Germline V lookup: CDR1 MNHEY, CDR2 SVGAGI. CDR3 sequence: CASSYSPQGAPSGANVLTF. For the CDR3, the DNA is TGTGCCAGCAGTTATTCTCCACAGGGGGCCCCCTCGGGGGCCAACGTCCTGACTTTC.